This TCR beta chain was identified during a study of blood T cell repertoires in COVID-19 (dated by TCRdb to about 2020). About the full investigation: The collaborator samples originated in the United States, Italy and Spain and spanned the acute and convalescent phases of COVID-19. The prospective study material was composed of cDNA or gDNA derived from T cells, B-cell-depleted T cells, or PBMCs. Where available, HLA class I and class II types were taken from metadata supplied by the sample provider and were not determined by assay-based typing. Samples were obtained from the ongoing ImmuneRACE study (first 160 participants) and from some 1,200 subjects provided by 6 global collaborators. The dataset comprised deeply sampled blood TCRbeta repertoires from subjects exposed to, actively infected with, or recovered from COVID-19. The repertoires were released in a freely available public database meant as a resource for research on the immune response to SARS-CoV-2. Sample metadata almost always included a de-identified subject ID, COVID-19 status, age in years and sex.

Study-wide conclusions, independent of this receptor: The amount of clinical and demographic metadata varied by source and participant and was provided uncurated.

The collaborating institutions used their own protocols to collect whole blood in K2EDTA tubes. For TCRbeta analysis, collaborators shipped samples as frozen whole blood, isolated PBMCs, or DNA extracted from either of those sample types. TCRbeta CDR3 regions were amplified from genomic DNA by means of the immunoSEQ Assay, a bias-controlled multiplex PCR. The paper's processing steps were these. Within the assay, amplification of reference gene primers was used to estimate how many nucleated cells each sample contained. Sequence reads were collapsed and filtered to measure the absolute abundance of every unique TCRbeta CDR3 rearrangement. For each sample, productive Simpson clonality was calculated as the square root of Simpson's diversity index across productive rearrangements. Here the immuneACCESS table is served through TCRdb, limited to in-frame sequences with V and J called. Missing clones are a known gap in these copies; in checked studies unresolved V genes cover under half, and the rest lacks a known reason. That table is the source of V, J and clone size, and D and trimming were worked out from the DNA. Here the sample has 260,000 or so clones; 84% occur a single time. Around 9.2% of the sample is taken by the ten largest.

Concerning this clone itself: No cognate antigen has been identified for it. Base qualities are missing; no much larger clone stands one base away.

The sequence was collected from a human donor in a cohort sampled during active COVID-19. Sequencing was done on a sample of peripheral blood.

CDR3 sequence: CATRDRSSTDTQYF. Read as DNA, the sequence is TGTGCCACCCGAGACAGGAGTAGTACAGATACGCAGTATTTT. The V and J segments used are TRBV2 and TRBJ2-3; the D gene is perhaps TRBD1, from 6 matching bases. The germline V gene supplies CDR1 SNHLY and CDR2 FYNNEI. The CDR3, cysteine through phenylalanine, is 14 amino acids long. The only DNA kept is the CDR3, 42 bases in frame from the first base. Cut back by 10 bases and 3 bases, the V and J ends lie 17 bases apart.